The 9 T cell receptor beta chains reported below all come from one sample, sequenced in a study of shared clonotypes between healthy human individuals. Generated by immunoSEQ multiplex PCR, the TCRdb table keeps only in-frame clones and is missing some. The data contain millions of clones, roughly 92% of them singletons. Sequencing was done on a sample of naive CD4+ T cells sorted from blood. The subset was: CD45RA+ positively selected. Receptors originate from a man between 18 and 29 years old in good health.

This chain links TRBV19 with TRBJ2-7; tentatively, D is TRBD1 (6 bases). The V end lost 5 bases, the J end lost 3 bases, and 17 bases lay between the germline ends. This CDR3 is built from 15 residues. CDR1 and CDR2 from the germline V gene are LNHDA and SQIVND (reference sequence). Here the CDR3 DNA reads TGTGCCAGTAGTTTACAGGGAGAGGCTTACTACGAGCAGTACTTC. This sequence encodes CASSLQGEAYYEQYF.

A remark on this clone: The sample holds other DNA sequences that translate to the same CDR3. The rearrangement joins TRBV28 to TRBJ2-3; D gene unclear. Deletions cut 3 bases from V and 4 bases from J, with 5 bases between. Germline V gene lookup returns CDR1 MDHEN and CDR2 SYDVKM. This CDR3 is 12 amino acids long. The CDR3, as DNA: TGTGCCAGCAGTTTGATCGCAGATACGCAGTATTTT. It translates to CASSLIADTQYF.

The rearrangement joins TRBV7-9 to TRBJ1-3; D ambiguous. This CDR3 comprises 17 residues. The germline V gene encodes CDR1 SEHNR and CDR2 FQNEAQ (reference sequence). V was pared by 5 bases and J by 0 bases, with 17 bases between. In nucleotides, the CDR3 is TGTGCCAGCAGCCTGAGTTTGTCCAGGAGCTCTGGAAACACCATATATTTT. Encoded protein: CASSLSLSRSSGNTIYF.

This clone has just one count. This sequence joins TRBV5-1 and TRBJ2-7; 9 positions agree with TRBD1. Germline V gene data show CDR1 as SGHRS and CDR2 as YFSETQ. This CDR3 has 15 residues. J lost 7 bases, V lost 0 bases, and 8 bases had no gene match. Here the CDR3 reads CASSLEGDRAGEQYF. The CDR3 nucleotides read TGCGCCAGCAGCTTGGAGGGGGACAGGGCTGGAGAGCAGTACTTC.

V usage is TRBV19 and J usage is TRBJ2-7; 8 bases align to TRBD2. V was pared by 3 bases and J by 7 bases, with 8 bases of the junction left unmatched. This CDR3 comprises 14 residues. CDR1 and CDR2 from the germline V gene are LNHDA and SQIVND (reference sequence). The CDR3 DNA sequence: TGTGCCAGTAGTATGGATAGCGGGATTGGAGAGCAGTACTTC. Translated: CASSMDSGIGEQYF.

The V and J genes are TRBV2 and TRBJ2-1; TRBD1 might be the D (5 bases). CDR1 and CDR2 from the germline V gene are SNHLY and FYNNEI. The CDR3 has 14 residues. V was cut by 4 bases and J by 0 bases, with 7 bases left in between. CDR3 protein: CASSARASYNEQFF. The CDR3 nucleotides are TGTGCCAGCAGTGCCAGGGCCTCCTACAATGAGCAGTTCTTC.

The gene calls are TRBV25-1 and TRBJ2-1; 9 bases are a match to TRBD2. The CDR3 is made up of 15 amino acids. CDR1 is MGHDK and CDR2 is SYGVNS in the germline V gene. J was trimmed by 9 bases and V by 5 bases; bases with no gene match: 11. The CDR3 reads CASSPSGEGPAEQFF. In DNA form, the CDR3 reads TGTGCCAGCAGTCCTAGCGGGGAGGGCCCAGCTGAGCAGTTCTTC.

The chain couples TRBV10-3 to TRBJ2-7; D gene uncertain. In germline, CDR1 is ENHRY, CDR2 SYGVKD. The CDR3 totals 15 residues. V lost 0 bases and J lost 2, with 11 bases in between. CDR3 sequence reads: CAISESTASPYEQYF. The DNA of the CDR3 is TGTGCCATCAGTGAGTCGACGGCCTCGCCCTACGAGCAGTACTTC.

In regard to this clone: Within the sample, other DNA sequences also encode this same CDR3. The chain has TRBV27 and TRBJ2-5; D is possibly TRBD1 (6 bases). The CDR3 is 15 amino acids. From germline, CDR1 is MNHEY and CDR2 SMNVEV (reference sequence). The V and J ends lost 0 bases and 0 bases respectively, with 8 bases between them. CDR3 coding DNA: TGTGCCAGCAGTTTATCCAGGGGTGACCAAGAGACCCAGTACTTC. Translating gives CASSLSRGDQETQYF.